These 26 T cell receptor beta chains originate from one sample sequenced in a study of T cells in Graves' hyperthyroidism and ophthalmopathy. TCR beta CDR3 regions were amplified from RNA transcripts. Initially, a first-round RT-PCR of the TCR CDR3 employed the HTBI primer set. Via MiXCR, TCRdb re-called the multiplex PCR reads, giving one row per CDR3 protein. The sample yields more than 550,000 distinct CDR3 sequences, 17% seen once. The sequencing sample was made of blood. Source of these receptors: a man aged 50 to 59 with Graves' hyperthyroidism.

This clonotype came up a few times. This sequence joins TRBV5-5 and TRBJ2-1, with 7 bases lining up with TRBD2. Trimming cost V 3 bases and J 7 bases; bases outside gene matches: 13. Germline V gives CDR1 SGHKS, CDR2 YYEKEE (reference sequence). The CDR3 contains 16 residues. The CDR3 sequence: CASSSLTMAGVNEQFF. In nucleotides, the CDR3 is TGTGCCAGCAGCTCCCTAACGATGGCGGGAGTGAATGAGCAGTTCTTC.

At least ten counts were recorded for this clonotype. V usage is TRBV10-3 and J usage is TRBJ2-7; 8 nucleotides line up with TRBD1. The V gene's germline CDR1 is ENHRY and CDR2 SYGVKD. The ends lost 9 bases at V and 3 bases at J; junction bases unmatched: 16. This CDR3 spans 16 amino acids. The CDR3 bases are TGTGCCATTACCGACCCGGACAGGGAACGAAACTACGAGCAGTACTTC. This sequence encodes CAITDPDRERNYEQYF.

This clonotype was seen ten or more times. The V and J genes are TRBV6-1 and TRBJ1-2, with a possible D match to TRBD1 (6 bases). V gave up 8 bases and J gave up 0 bases, with 13 bases separating them. Germline V lookup: CDR1 MNHNS, CDR2 SASEGT. CDR3 length: 14 amino acids. CDR3 protein: CASETGIANYGYTF. The CDR3 region has the DNA TGTGCCAGCGAGACAGGAATTGCTAACTATGGCTACACCTTC.

This clonotype was counted at least ten times. The chain couples TRBV5-5 to TRBJ2-3; D may be TRBD2 (5 bases). Trimming removed 0 bases from V and 2 bases from J, with 10 bases in between. Germline-derived CDR1 and CDR2 are SGHKS and YYEKEE (reference sequence). CDR3 length equals 15 residues. CDR3 protein: CASSLAPGTTDTQYF. DNA of the CDR3: TGTGCCAGCAGCTTGGCCCCGGGAACCACAGATACGCAGTATTTT.

This clonotype was counted at least ten times. The rearrangement links TRBV12-3 or TRBV12-4 to TRBJ1-1, with D tentatively TRBD1 (6 bases). The CDR3 consists of 14 residues. Trimming pared 4 bases from V and 1 base from J, leaving 10 bases between. For the CDR3, the DNA is TGTGCCAGCAGTTCGGGACATTCGAACACTGAAGCTTTCTTT. Translated, it gives CASSSGHSNTEAFF.

Worth noting for this clonotype: A much larger clone lies a single base off, so this may be a read error. This CDR3 reads CASSLDREYGTQYF. The CDR3 DNA reads as TGTGCCAGCAGCCTTGATCGGGAGTATGGGACGCAGTATTTT. This chain uses TRBV7-3 with TRBJ2-3; a possible D gene is TRBD2 (6 bases). Germline V gene lookup returns CDR1 SGHTA and CDR2 FQGTGA. V was trimmed by 5 bases and J by 9 bases, leaving 18 bases between them. The CDR3 consists of 14 residues.

In the case of this clonotype: The junction shows a germline mismatch at one end, possibly a read error. In nucleotides, the CDR3 is TGCAGTGCTAGACGCGGGGTATCCAATGAAAAACTGCTTTTT. Translating gives CSARRGVSNEKLLF. The chain carries TRBV20-1 and TRBJ1-4; D is undetermined. The CDR3 spans 14 residues. Germline V gene lookup returns CDR1 DFQATT and CDR2 SNEGSKA (reference sequence).

This clonotype has ten or more counts. This chain links TRBV7-9 with TRBJ2-6; D is uncertain. V dropped 6 bases and J dropped 1 base, with 10 bases sitting between them. CDR3 length: 15 amino acids. From germline, CDR1 is SEHNR and CDR2 FQNEAQ (reference sequence). CDR3 sequence: CASREPASGANVLTF. The CDR3 DNA reads TGTGCCAGCAGAGAGCCGGCGTCTGGGGCCAACGTCCTGACTTTC.

The genes are TRBV18 and TRBJ2-5, with TRBD2 as a possible D gene (6 bases). Trimming took 3 bases from V and 4 from J, leaving 12 bases between them. The CDR3 runs to 14 residues. The germline CDR1 and CDR2 sequences are KGHSH and LQKENI. The CDR3 DNA is TGTGCCAGCTCACCCCGGTCTAGCGCAGAGACCCAGTACTTC. Protein: CASSPRSSAETQYF.

This clonotype was found many times. The chain employs TRBV7-9 and TRBJ2-1; D may be TRBD2 (6 bases). The CDR3 is 16 residues long. Per the germline V gene, CDR1 is SEHNR and CDR2 is FQNEAQ (reference sequence). Trimming removed 4 bases from V and 4 bases from J, with 17 bases in between. The CDR3: CASSSRRGASYNEQFF. DNA for the CDR3: TGTGCCAGCAGCTCGAGGAGGGGAGCGAGTTACAATGAGCAGTTCTTC.

This clonotype came up many times. CDR3 in amino acids: CASSVGLGSVYEQYF. DNA of the CDR3: TGTGCCAGCAGCGTAGGTTTGGGTAGCGTCTACGAGCAGTACTTC. The chain uses TRBV9 and TRBJ2-7; the D gene is possibly TRBD2 (5 bases). CDR1 and CDR2 (germline): SGDLS, YYNGEE. The CDR3 covers 15 residues. V was pared by 0 bases and J by 3 bases, with 13 bases between.

This chain connects TRBV11-3 to TRBJ2-3, with D uncertain. There are 13 residues in the CDR3. V was clipped by 5 bases and J by 5 bases, with 11 bases between them. CDR1 is SGHNT, CDR2 YENEEA, per germline. In DNA, the CDR3 is TGTGCCAGCAGCCCCCCGGAGCAAGATACGCAGTATTTT. It yields the protein CASSPPEQDTQYF. The variable domain in full, completed from reference TRBV11-3 and TRBJ2-3, reads EAGVVQSPRYKIIEKKQPVAFWCNPISGHNTLYWYLQNLGQGPELLIRYENEEAVDDSQLPKDRFSAERLKGVDSTLKIQPAELGDSAVYLCASSPPEQDTQYFGPGTRLTVL.

This clonotype was counted a few times. The rearrangement links TRBV7-9 to TRBJ2-2, with D perhaps matching TRBD2 (6 bases). Trimming removed 5 bases at V and 0 bases at J, with 16 bases between. The CDR3 has 17 amino acids. The germline gives CDR1 SEHNR, CDR2 FQNEAQ (reference sequence). CDR3 nucleotide sequence: TGTGCCAGCAGCGGCCCTTTAAGGGAGGCGAACACCGGGGAGCTGTTTTTT. Its translation: CASSGPLREANTGELFF.

V is TRBV12-3 or TRBV12-4 and J is TRBJ2-2; D remains unclear. The CDR3 extends over 20 amino acids. V was pared by 1 base and J by 2 bases, with 23 bases between. CDR3 sequence reads: CASSLDSFFSSPANTGELFF. Here the CDR3 DNA reads TGTGCCAGCAGTTTAGACTCCTTCTTTTCCAGCCCGGCAAACACCGGGGAGCTGTTTTTT.

There are many counts of this clonotype. The V call is TRBV28, the J call TRBJ1-6; 8 bases line up with TRBD1. J gave up 5 bases and V 8 bases, and 8 bases lay outside the gene matches. Germline V gene sequence: CDR1 MDHEN, CDR2 SYDVKM. CDR3 size: 15 residues. The CDR3 reads CASSRGGQDNSPLHF. As DNA, the CDR3 is TGTGCCAGCTCGAGGGGGGGACAGGATAATTCACCCCTCCACTTT.

This clonotype was found many times. V usage is TRBV7-8 and J usage is TRBJ2-1, with D unresolved. The CDR3 has 16 amino acids. Trimming cost V 0 bases and J 1 base, with 10 bases left between them. Germline-derived CDR1 and CDR2 are SGHVS and FQNEAQ. CDR3 DNA: TGTGCCAGCAGCTTAGCGCAGGAAGGGTCCTACAATGAGCAGTTCTTC. Protein sequence: CASSLAQEGSYNEQFF.

This clonotype showed up just a few times. The rearrangement uses TRBV20-1 and TRBJ2-7; the D is unclear. This CDR3 is built from 15 residues. Per the germline V gene, CDR1 is DFQATT and CDR2 is SNEGSKA (reference sequence). V was trimmed by 0 bases and J by 0 bases, leaving 12 bases between them. CDR3 in amino acids: CSARDRGTSSYEQYF. CDR3 DNA: TGCAGTGCTAGAGATCGAGGCACCAGCTCCTACGAGCAGTACTTC.

This chain joins TRBV28 and TRBJ2-1, with 11 bases lining up with TRBD2. Germline V CDR1 and CDR2: MDHEN, SYDVKM. The CDR3 runs to 16 residues. The V and J ends lost 3 bases and 4 bases, in that order; junction bases with no gene match: 5. The CDR3 protein is CASSLDLAGGYNEQFF. CDR3 nucleotide sequence: TGTGCCAGCAGTTTGGATTTAGCGGGAGGGTACAATGAGCAGTTCTTC.

This clonotype was recorded many times. The chain carries TRBV11-1 and TRBJ2-1, with 9 bases matching TRBD2. The CDR3 runs 16 residues. With 3 bases clipped from V and 2 bases from J, the junction kept 5 bases outside the gene matches. Germline CDR1 reads SGHAT; CDR2 reads FQDESV (reference sequence). The chain's CDR3 is CASSFHSGRAYNEQFF. The CDR3 nucleotides are TGTGCCAGCAGCTTCCATAGCGGGAGAGCCTACAATGAGCAGTTCTTC. The variable domain in full, with the rest retrieved from reference TRBV11-1 and TRBJ2-1, is EAEVAQSPRYKITEKSQAVAFWCDPISGHATLYWYRQILGQGPELLVQFQDESVVDDSQLPKDRFSAERLKGVDSTLKIQPAELGDSAMYLCASSFHSGRAYNEQFFGPGTRLTVL.

This clonotype has ten or more counts. The chain links TRBV6-1 to TRBJ2-5; D not resolved. V was clipped by 6 bases and J by 4 bases, with 9 bases between them. The CDR3 loop spans 12 amino acids. Germline lookup yields CDR1 MNHNS and CDR2 SASEGT. CDR3 sequence (DNA): TGTGCCAGCAGCTCTTGGGGAGAGACCCAGTACTTC. Encoded protein: CASSSWGETQYF.

This chain uses TRBV27 with TRBJ1-2; D gene unclear. The CDR3 consists of 15 residues. Looked up from germline, CDR1 is MNHEY and CDR2 is SMNVEV (reference sequence). V was shortened by 5 bases and J by 4 bases, with 17 bases between the two germline ends. The CDR3 spells CASSPRRDISYGYTF. In nucleotides, the CDR3 is TGTGCCAGCAGTCCTCGTAGAGACATCTCCTATGGCTACACCTTC.

The rearrangement uses TRBV20-1 and TRBJ1-1; possible D gene TRBD1, 5 bases. The germline V gene has CDR1 DFQATT and CDR2 SNEGSKA (reference sequence). Trimming stripped 3 bases from V and 5 bases from J, with 13 bases between. This CDR3 is built from 13 residues. This CDR3 reads CSASAGRATEAFF. DNA of the CDR3: TGCAGTGCTAGTGCCGGCAGGGCTACTGAAGCTTTCTTT.

The genes are TRBV10-2 and TRBJ2-2; TRBD2 matches 9 bases. Germline values: CDR1 WSHSY, CDR2 SAAADI. The junction had 3 bases not matched to a gene; V was cut back by 6 bases and J by 7 bases. This CDR3 is built from 13 residues. The CDR3 bases are TGCGCCAGCAGGCGGGAGGGCCTCGGGGAGCTGTTTTTT. As protein: CASRREGLGELFF.

This clonotype was counted between two and nine times. Given a much more abundant clone one base away, this may be a read error. This chain connects TRBV2 to TRBJ1-5; D may be TRBD1 (5 bases). The CDR3 length is 17 residues. Germline V gene sequence: CDR1 SNHLY, CDR2 FYNNEI. This CDR3 is CACSGGPTPYSNQPQHF. The CDR3 DNA reads TGTGCCTGCAGTGGGGGACCCACGCCTTATAGCAATCAGCCCCAGCATTTT.

This clonotype was observed a few times. The V and J genes are TRBV10-1 and TRBJ2-6; D is possibly TRBD1 (6 bases). V was trimmed by 0 bases and J by 4 bases, leaving 10 bases between them. This CDR3 has 16 residues. The germline V gene encodes CDR1 WNHNN and CDR2 SYGVQD (reference sequence). In DNA form, the CDR3 reads TGCGCCAGCAGTGAGTCGGGGGCTCAGGGGGCCAACGTCCTGACTTTC. Translation: CASSESGAQGANVLTF.

This clonotype was counted at least ten times. The chain carries TRBV3-1 and TRBJ2-7; 9 bases agree with TRBD2. Unmatched junction bases numbered 12, after V lost 1 base and J lost 2 bases. There are 18 residues in the CDR3. Germline V gene lookup returns CDR1 LGHDT and CDR2 YNNKEL (reference sequence). In DNA form, the CDR3 reads TGTGCCAGCAGCCAAGGGGAGGTACTAGCGGGTGATGCCTACGAGCAGTACTTC. Its protein product is CASSQGEVLAGDAYEQYF.